This passage covers 5 T cell receptor beta chains from one sample sequenced in a study of regulatory dendritic cells for organ transplantation. TCRdb's copy holds only in-frame clones and misses some; the assay was immunoSEQ multiplex PCR. Of some 10,000 clones in the sample, more than 55% are singletons; the top ten hold 18%. Sequencing was carried out using memory CD8+ T cells from blood. As for subset: CD45RO+ memory T cells. All receptors derive from a human donor in good health.

This chain uses TRBV9 with TRBJ2-7; 7 bases agree with TRBD2. There are 16 residues in the CDR3. V was pared by 4 bases and J by 2 bases, with 12 bases of the junction left unmatched. Germline lookup yields CDR1 SGDLS and CDR2 YYNGEE. DNA for the CDR3: TGTGCCAGCAGCCAATCAAGCGGGGTAAGCCCCTACGAGCAGTACTTC. Translated: CASSQSSGVSPYEQYF.

Notes on this clone: At one boundary the junction diverges from the germline segment, which might be a read error. The sample contains more than one DNA sequence encoding this CDR3. The rearrangement links TRBV7-9 to TRBJ2-7; D possibly corresponds to TRBD1 (6 bases). The CDR3 covers 15 residues. The V gene's germline CDR1 is SEHNR and CDR2 FQNEAQ (reference sequence). CDR3 nucleotide sequence: TGCGCCAGCAGCCAAGTAGGAGCAGGGGAACACGAGCAGTACTTC. Encoded protein: CASSQVGAGEHEQYF.

There are a few counts of this clone. The chain uses TRBV19 and TRBJ2-7; TRBD1 agrees at 7 bases. This CDR3 region has 15 residues. Trimming removed 9 bases from V and 4 bases from J; junction bases left unmatched: 15. Germline lookup yields CDR1 LNHDA and CDR2 SQIVND (reference sequence). DNA for the CDR3: TGTGCCAGCAGCACACCAGACAGGGCCCCTTACGAGCAGTACTTC. Translated, it gives CASSTPDRAPYEQYF. Variable domain in full (rest from reference TRBV19 and TRBJ2-7): DGGITQSPKYLFRKEGQNVTLSCEQNLNHDAMYWYRQDPGQGLRLIYYSQIVNDFQKGDIAEGYSVSREKKESFPLTVTSAQKNPTAFYLCASSTPDRAPYEQYFGPGTRLTVT.

The J gene is TRBJ2-2, the V gene TRBV7-2, with a weak D call TRBD1 (6 bases). Germline CDR1 SGHTA, CDR2 FQGNSA. Trimming removed 3 bases from V and 5 bases from J, with 13 bases in between. The CDR3 totals 15 residues. The CDR3 DNA reads as TGTGCCAGCAGCTTCTCCGGGACAAAGACCGGGGAGCTGTTTTTT. It is translated as CASSFSGTKTGELFF.

The chain links TRBV6-1 to TRBJ2-6; unclear D gene. V lost 1 base to trimming and J lost 4 bases, with 5 bases between them. This CDR3 comprises 14 residues. Germline V gives CDR1 MNHNS, CDR2 SASEGT. The DNA for the CDR3 is TGTGCCAGCAGTGAAGGGCTCGGGGCCAACGTCCTGACTTTC. It encodes CASSEGLGANVLTF.